Listed below are T cell receptor beta chains from one sample, sequenced in a study of cytomegalovirus exposure and HLA in healthy donors. Data came from immunoSEQ multiplex PCR; TCRdb stores just in-frame clones and leaves some out. The sample comprises about 90,000 clones, 62% of which are singletons, and around 5.5% rests with the top ten. Sequencing used PBMCs. Source of these receptors: a woman aged 30 to 39 in good health and CMV-seropositive. CDR3s include the opening cysteine and the closing phenylalanine or tryptophan. A D gene is named only where the DNA matches it firmly. Size is omitted from some rows. Given values are once, few, many or a class for expanded clones.

NA	TRBV7-6	NA	TRBJ1-3	TGTGCCAGCAGCTTAGGGGTTAGGGGCTCTGGAAACACCATATATTTT	CASSLGVRGSGNTIYF
NA	TRBV6-5	NA	TRBJ1-6	TGTGCCAGCGGGCAGGAAGGTGGTTCACCCCTCCACTTT	CASGQEGGSPLHF
TRBD2	TRBV10-3	NA	TRBJ2-1	TGTGCCATCAAATCATCCGGGACTAGTAGAAATGAGCAGTTCTTC	CAIKSSGTSRNEQFF
NA	TRBV7-2	NA	TRBJ1-6	TGTGCCAGCAGCTTAGGGGGGGGGCTTGAGTCACCCCTCCACTTT	CASSLGGGLESPLHF
TRBD1	TRBV6-6	few	TRBJ1-4	TGTGCCAGCAGTTACAGGGGGCTCGCTGATGAAAAACTGTTTTTT	CASSYRGLADEKLFF
NA	TRBV19	few	TRBJ1-6	TGTGCCAGTAGTATTACCCCTGGGAGTTCACCCCTCCACTTT	CASSITPGSSPLHF
TRBD1	TRBV7-2	NA	TRBJ1-6	TGTGCCAGCAGCCGGGACAGCGGAATGACACCCCTCCACTTT	CASSRDSGMTPLHF
TRBD2	TRBV4-1	NA	TRBJ2-2	TGCGCCAGCAGCCAAGTCCCGGGACTAGCGGGGGCCGAGAACACCGGGGAGCTGTTTTTT	CASSQVPGLAGAENTGELFF
TRBD1	TRBV23-1	few	TRBJ2-1	TGCGCCAGCACCTCCGGGACAGGGAATGAGCAGTTCTTC	CASTSGTGNEQFF
NA	TRBV21-1	NA	TRBJ1-1	TGTGCCAGCAGGAACTTTTTTGACAGGGGGGGTAGGGAAGCTTTCTTT	CASRNFFDRGGREAFF
NA	TRBV7-9	NA	TRBJ2-7	TGTTCCAGCAGCTTAGCGGACAGCCCCGACTACGAGCAGTACTTC	CSSSLADSPDYEQYF
NA	TRBV11-2	NA	TRBJ1-6	TGTGCCAGCAGCTTAGTTGGGTCGGGGTCACCCCTCCACTTT	CASSLVGSGSPLHF
NA	TRBV7-9	NA	TRBJ2-7	TGTTCCAGCAGCTCGGGACACTACGAGCAGTACTTC	CSSSSGHYEQYF
NA	TRBV7-6	NA	TRBJ2-3	TGTGCCAGCAGCCCGAGGGGACTCATCACAGATACGCAGTATTTT	CASSPRGLITDTQYF
NA	TRBV6-1	NA	TRBJ2-1	TGTGCCAGCAGTGAGACCTCCTACGACAGTGAGCAGTTCTTC	CASSETSYDSEQFF
NA	TRBV28	NA	TRBJ1-1	TGTGCCAGCAGTACGCGAACTCAAGCTTTCTTT	CASSTRTQAFF
NA	TRBV6-1	once	TRBJ2-7	TGTGCCAGCAGTTTGACAGGTAACTACGAGCAGTACTTC	CASSLTGNYEQYF
NA	TRBV21-1	NA	TRBJ2-2	TGTGCCAGCAGCTCAGCGGGGAGGAACACCGGGGAGCTGTTTTTT	CASSSAGRNTGELFF
NA	TRBV6-6	few	TRBJ2-1	TGTGCCAGCAGCCCTAATCCGGGAGAGCAGTTCTTC	CASSPNPGEQFF
TRBD1	TRBV5-1	few	TRBJ2-7	TGCGCCAGCAGCTTACAGGGGCCTACCTACGAGCAGTACTTC	CASSLQGPTYEQYF
NA	TRBV9	NA	TRBJ1-1	TGTGCCAGCAGCGTAACCCGCGGAGGGACTGAAGCTTTCTTT	CASSVTRGGTEAFF
NA	TRBV5-1	NA	TRBJ2-1	TGCGCCAGCCAGGTTCAGCCCCGGAATGAGCAGTTCTTC	CASQVQPRNEQFF
NA	TRBV19	NA	TRBJ2-3	TGTGCCAGTAGTATCGCAGATACGCAGTATTTT	CASSIADTQYF
TRBD2	TRBV4-1	NA	TRBJ2-2	TGCGCCAGCAGCCAAGCGGAACTTATCGGGGGGGCCACCGGGGAGCTGTTTTTT	CASSQAELIGGATGELFF
NA	TRBV6-1	few	TRBJ1-5	TGTGCCAGCAGGATGGTGTGGGACACTCCCCAGCCCCAGCATTTT	CASRMVWDTPQPQHF
TRBD2	TRBV19	once	TRBJ2-1	TGTGCCAGTAGTGTGGGACTAGTGCGCAATGAGCAGTTCTTC	CASSVGLVRNEQFF
NA	TRBV7-2	NA	TRBJ1-1	TGTGCCAGCAGCCCCCAGATGAACACTGAAGCTTTCTTT	CASSPQMNTEAFF
TRBD2	TRBV18	NA	TRBJ2-7	TGTGCCAGCTCACCCCCGACTAGCTTGGGCGAGCAGTACTTC	CASSPPTSLGEQYF
TRBD2	TRBV4-1	NA	TRBJ2-3	TGCGCCAGCAGAACCGGGACTAGCGGGCCAGATACGCAGTATTTT	CASRTGTSGPDTQYF
NA	TRBV7-2	NA	TRBJ1-4	TGTGCCAGCAGCTTAGGCCAACCGGTAGAAAAACTGTTTTTT	CASSLGQPVEKLFF
TRBD1	TRBV30	few	TRBJ1-2	TGTGCCTGGCCACAGGGGGCCGGCGGCTACACCTTC	CAWPQGAGGYTF
NA	TRBV6-5	NA	TRBJ1-2	TGTGCCAGCAGTTACTCGGAGGGTAGTGGCTACACCTTC	CASSYSEGSGYTF
TRBD1	TRBV27	NA	TRBJ2-7	TGTGCCAGCCGCTATATACCTTCTGGTGGCGGGACAGGGCTTCACTTC	CASRYIPSGGGTGLHF
NA	TRBV7-9	NA	TRBJ1-2	TGTGCCAGCAGCTTAGGGACAGCTATTTATGGCTACACCTTC	CASSLGTAIYGYTF
TRBD2	TRBV7-9	NA	TRBJ2-3	TGTGCCAGCAGCCCCGTAGCGGGGGAACCAGATACGCAGTATTTT	CASSPVAGEPDTQYF
NA	TRBV2	once	TRBJ2-4	TGTGCCAGCAGTGAAGCCCGGGACACCGAACAGTACTTC	CASSEARDTEQYF
TRBD1	TRBV7-2	once	TRBJ2-1	TGTGCCAGCAGCCTGACAGGGGAAGCCTACAATGAGCAGTTCTTC	CASSLTGEAYNEQFF
NA	TRBV6-5	NA	TRBJ1-1	TGTGCCAGCAGTTCCCGTAACACTGAAGCTTTCTTT	CASSSRNTEAFF
NA	TRBV28	NA	TRBJ2-4	TGTGCCAGCAGTTTTACAGGGCCCAAAAACATTCAGTACTTC	CASSFTGPKNIQYF
NA	TRBV23-1	NA	TRBJ1-4	TGCGCCAGCGTCCCTGTGCGAAAACTGTTTTTT	CASVPVRKLFF
NA	TRBV6-6	NA	TRBJ2-5	TGTGCCAGCAGGGGTTCGGACTGGCATAACCAGTACTTC	CASRGSDWHNQYF